The next 6 T cell receptor beta chains were all read from a single sample in a study of blood T cell repertoires in COVID-19. Using immunoSEQ multiplex PCR, the repertoire was profiled, and TCRdb retains in-frame clones only, with some absent. The table includes roughly 200,000 clones, less than 90% detected once. Source material: PBMCs or T cells enriched from blood (not recorded which). All receptors derive from a woman aged 25 to 39 who had recovered from COVID-19.

This clone is a singleton in its sample. V gene TRBV19 combines with J gene TRBJ2-3; D is undetermined. The germline CDR1 and CDR2 sequences are LNHDA and SQIVND (reference sequence). V lost 5 bases and J 0 bases, leaving 12 bases between the germline ends. The CDR3 is 15 amino acids. The CDR3 region has the DNA TGTGCCAGTAGTCAACTTGGAGCTAGCACAGATACGCAGTATTTT. This translates into CASSQLGASTDTQYF.

The chain couples TRBV14 to TRBJ1-2, with D uncertain. CDR3 length equals 14 residues. Per the germline V gene, CDR1 is SGHDN and CDR2 is FVKESK. With 0 bases removed from V and 5 bases from J, the gap between germline ends came to 10 bases. The CDR3 coding sequence is TGTGCCAGCAGCCAAGACAGGATAATTTATGGCTACACCTTC. Amino acid sequence: CASSQDRIIYGYTF.

This clone has only one observation. This chain's CDR3 is CASSQIGQGSNQPQHF. CDR3 bases: TGCGCCAGCAGCCAAATAGGACAGGGCTCGAATCAGCCCCAGCATTTT. The chain has TRBV4-1 and TRBJ1-5; 8 positions match TRBD1. The junction had 7 bases not matched to a gene; V was cut back by 2 bases and J by 4 bases. The CDR3 spans 16 residues. The germline V gene encodes CDR1 MGHRA and CDR2 YSYEKL.

This chain connects TRBV5-6 to TRBJ1-2; TRBD1 matches 11 bases. The CDR3 loop spans 14 amino acids. The trim removed 4 bases at V and 8 bases at J, leaving 7 bases unmatched. Germline values: CDR1 SGHDT, CDR2 YYEEEE. Written as DNA, the CDR3 is TGTGCCAGCAGCCTCCCGGACAGGGGGCTAGGCTACACCTTC. Translating gives CASSLPDRGLGYTF.

The rearrangement links TRBV27 to TRBJ1-2; TRBD1 matches at 9 bases. The germline V gene encodes CDR1 MNHEY and CDR2 SMNVEV (reference sequence). With 5 bases clipped from V and 8 bases from J, the junction kept 27 bases outside the gene matches. The CDR3 totals 20 residues. The CDR3 reads CASSPPGQGTFPPGRYGYTF. CDR3 sequence (DNA): TGTGCCAGCAGTCCCCCGGGACAGGGAACATTCCCTCCGGGTAGATACGGCTACACCTTC.

The chain couples TRBV19 to TRBJ1-2; a possible D gene is TRBD1 (5 bases). Between the trimmed V and J ends, which lost 3 bases and 4 bases, there was a span of 9 bases. The CDR3 covers 13 residues. Germline CDR1 and CDR2: LNHDA and SQIVND (reference sequence). The CDR3 nucleotides read TGTGCCAGTAGTATTCAGGGAACCTATGGCTACACCTTC. Translated, it gives CASSIQGTYGYTF.